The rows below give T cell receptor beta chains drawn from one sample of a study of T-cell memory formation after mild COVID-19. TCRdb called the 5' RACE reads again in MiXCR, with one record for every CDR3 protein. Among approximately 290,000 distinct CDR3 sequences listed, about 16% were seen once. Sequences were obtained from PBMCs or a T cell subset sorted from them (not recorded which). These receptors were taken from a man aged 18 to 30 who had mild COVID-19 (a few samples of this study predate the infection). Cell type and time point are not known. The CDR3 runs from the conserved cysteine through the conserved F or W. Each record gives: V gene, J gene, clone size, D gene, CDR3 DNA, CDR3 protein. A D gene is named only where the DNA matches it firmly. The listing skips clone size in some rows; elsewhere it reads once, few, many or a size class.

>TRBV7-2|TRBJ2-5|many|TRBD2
TGTGCCAGCAGCTTATTGGGCGGAGCGGGGGGGCTAAAGACCCAGTACTTC
CASSLLGGAGGLKTQYF
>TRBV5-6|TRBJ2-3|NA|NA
TGTGCCAGCAGCTTTGGCACAGTCAGGGATACGCAGTATTTT
CASSFGTVRDTQYF
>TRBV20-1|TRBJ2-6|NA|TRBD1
TGCAGTGCTACAGGGGGGACAGGGGGCCGACATTCTGGGGCCAACGTCCTGACTTTC
CSATGGTGGRHSGANVLTF
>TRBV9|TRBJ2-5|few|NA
TGTGCCAGCAGCGTAGAGGGCAGGGCGAGAGAAGAGACCCAGTACTTC
CASSVEGRAREETQYF
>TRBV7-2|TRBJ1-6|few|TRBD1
TGTGCCAGCAGCACTCACAGGGGGCGTTTCGTTAATTCACCCCTCCACTTT
CASSTHRGRFVNSPLHF
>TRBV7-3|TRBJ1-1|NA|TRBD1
TGTGCCAGCAGCCCCCAGACAGGGGTAGAAGCTTTCTTT
CASSPQTGVEAFF
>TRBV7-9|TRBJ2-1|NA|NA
TGTGCCAGCAGCTCGTCCGGGGCCGTTGGGAATGAGCAGTTCTTC
CASSSSGAVGNEQFF
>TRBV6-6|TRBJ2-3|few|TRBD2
TGTGCCAGCAGGGATAGACTAGCGGGGCCCTCATTTACAGATACGCAGTATTTT
CASRDRLAGPSFTDTQYF
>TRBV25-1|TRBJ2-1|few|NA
TGTGCCAGCAGTGGACGGGACGGAGGTTCCTACAATGAGCAGTTCTTC
CASSGRDGGSYNEQFF
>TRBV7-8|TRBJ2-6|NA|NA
TGTGCCAGCAGCTACTCGAGGGGGGACCCATTCTCTGGGGCCAACGTCCTGACTTTC
CASSYSRGDPFSGANVLTF
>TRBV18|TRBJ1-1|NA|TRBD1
TGTGCCAGCTCACAAAACCAGGGGGTTGGGACTGAAGCTTTCTTT
CASSQNQGVGTEAFF
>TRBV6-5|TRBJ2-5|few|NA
TGTGCCAGCAGTTACCTGGGACCCCCCCAGGAGACCCAGTACTTC
CASSYLGPPQETQYF
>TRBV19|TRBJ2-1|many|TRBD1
TGTGCCAGTAGTAACACAGGGGGCGTTCACAATGAGCAGTTCTTC
CASSNTGGVHNEQFF
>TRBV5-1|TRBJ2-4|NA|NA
TGCGCCAGCAGCCCACGTACGTGGGCGGACATTCAGTACTTC
CASSPRTWADIQYF
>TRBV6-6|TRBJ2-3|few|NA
TGTGCCAGCAGTGAATCTAGAAACGGTCGCGCGGGCACAGATACGCAGTATTTT
CASSESRNGRAGTDTQYF
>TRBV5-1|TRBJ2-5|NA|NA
TGCGCCAGCAGACCAGACACCTCCCGGGAGACCCAGTACTTC
CASRPDTSRETQYF
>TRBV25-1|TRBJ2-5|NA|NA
TGTGCCAGCAGTGAATTAGGCAGGCATGTGGGAGAGACCCAGTACTTC
CASSELGRHVGETQYF
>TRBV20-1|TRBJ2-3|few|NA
TGCAGTGCTCGCAAGCCGTCTAGCACAGATACGCAGTATTTT
CSARKPSSTDTQYF
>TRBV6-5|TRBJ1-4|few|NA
TGTGCCAGCAGTTTAAACTCAGGGTCAACTAATGAAAAACTGTTTTTT
CASSLNSGSTNEKLFF
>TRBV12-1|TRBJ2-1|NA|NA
TGTGCCGGGTCAGGGAAAAATGAGCAGTTCTTC
CAGSGKNEQFF
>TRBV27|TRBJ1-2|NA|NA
TGTGCCAGCAGTTCCAAGGGGGGTGGCTATGGCTACACCTTC
CASSSKGGGYGYTF
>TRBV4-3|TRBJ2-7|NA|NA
TGCGCCAGCAGCCAAGCCCAGGGTAGGTCTGACGAGCAGTACTTC
CASSQAQGRSDEQYF
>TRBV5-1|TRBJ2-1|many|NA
TGCGCCAGCAGGTACGGGGCCAATGAGCAGTTCTTC
CASRYGANEQFF
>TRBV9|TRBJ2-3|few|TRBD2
TGTGCCAGCAGCGGCAGCGGGGGCCGCACAGATACGCAGTATTTT
CASSGSGGRTDTQYF
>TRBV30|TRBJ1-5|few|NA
TGTGCCTGGAGTTCGCGGGCGGGCAATCAGCCCCAGCATTTT
CAWSSRAGNQPQHF
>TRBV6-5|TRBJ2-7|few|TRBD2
TGTGCCAGCGGACAGCGGGGGAATCTCGAGCAGTACTTC
CASGQRGNLEQYF
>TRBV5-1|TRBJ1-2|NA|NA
TGCGCCAGCAGCCCCTCGGGGGGGCCCAGCTATGGCTACACCTTC
CASSPSGGPSYGYTF
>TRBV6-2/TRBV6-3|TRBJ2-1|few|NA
TGTGCCAGCAGTTCACCGGGCTCATACAATGAGCAGTTCTTC
CASSSPGSYNEQFF
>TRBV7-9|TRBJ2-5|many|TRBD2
TGTGCCAGCAGCTTACAGCGGGGTTGGCAAGAGACCCAGTACTTC
CASSLQRGWQETQYF
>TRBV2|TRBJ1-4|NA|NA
TGTGCCAGCAACGGGCAGCCTAATGAAAAACTGTTTTTT
CASNGQPNEKLFF
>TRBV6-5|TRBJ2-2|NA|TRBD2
TGTGCCAGCAGCTTGACTAGCTTCGATGCCACCGGGGAGCTGTTTTTT
CASSLTSFDATGELFF
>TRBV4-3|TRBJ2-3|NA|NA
TGCGCCAGCAGCCATCCCCCACTAGCTCACGGGGCAGATACGCAGTATTTT
CASSHPPLAHGADTQYF
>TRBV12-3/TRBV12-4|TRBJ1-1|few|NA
TGTGCCAGCAGTTTTTCGGGTTCGAACACTGAAGCTTTCTTT
CASSFSGSNTEAFF
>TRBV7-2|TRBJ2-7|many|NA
TGTGCCAGCAGCTTCCACCTTACTGGACTGTTGAGCTCCTACGAGCAGTACTTC
CASSFHLTGLLSSYEQYF
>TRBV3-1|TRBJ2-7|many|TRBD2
TGTGCCAGCAGCCAAATTCTAGCGGGGAACGAGCAGTACTTC
CASSQILAGNEQYF
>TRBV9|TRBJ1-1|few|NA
TGTGCCAGCAGCGCCGCCGGGGACGCTGAAGCTTTCTTT
CASSAAGDAEAFF
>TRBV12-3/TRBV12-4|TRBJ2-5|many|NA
TGTGCCAGCAGATTAGGGCAGGGGGAGACCCAGTACTTC
CASRLGQGETQYF
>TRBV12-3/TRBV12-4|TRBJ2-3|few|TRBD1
TGTGCCAGCAACCGGGACAGGGGTGCAGATACGCAGTATTTT
CASNRDRGADTQYF
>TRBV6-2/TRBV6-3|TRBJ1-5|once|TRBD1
TGTGCCACCTCCGGGACAGGGGGCAATCAGCCCCAGCATTTT
CATSGTGGNQPQHF
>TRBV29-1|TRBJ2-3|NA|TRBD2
TGCAGCGCCCGGACTAGCCTGGGCACAGATACGCAGTATTTT
CSARTSLGTDTQYF
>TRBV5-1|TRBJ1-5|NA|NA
TGCGCCAGCAGCTTGGACGGGGACGGCAATCAGCCCCAGCATTTT
CASSLDGDGNQPQHF
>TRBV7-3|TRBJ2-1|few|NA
TGTGCCAGCAGCACCCGGGACACCAATGAGCAGTTCTTC
CASSTRDTNEQFF
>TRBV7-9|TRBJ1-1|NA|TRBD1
TGTGCCAGCAGCTATCCGAGCGAGACAGGGGGCTTTCGCACTGAAGCTTTCTTT
CASSYPSETGGFRTEAFF
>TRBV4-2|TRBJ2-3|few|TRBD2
TGTGCCAGCAGCCAAAGCGGGGGCACAGATACGCAGTATTTT
CASSQSGGTDTQYF
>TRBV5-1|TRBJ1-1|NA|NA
TGCGCCAGCAGCGCGGAGGGGGCTGAAGCTTTCTTT
CASSAEGAEAFF
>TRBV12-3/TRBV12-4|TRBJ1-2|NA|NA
TGTGCCAGCAGTTTAATACTGGGAGGCGGCTACACCTTC
CASSLILGGGYTF
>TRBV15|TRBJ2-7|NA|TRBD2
TGTGCCACCAGCAGAGAGGCTAGCGGGGGCTACGAGCAGTACTTC
CATSREASGGYEQYF
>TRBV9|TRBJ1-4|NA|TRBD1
TGTGCCAGCAGTTCCGGGACAGGGAGTGAAAAACTGTTTTTT
CASSSGTGSEKLFF
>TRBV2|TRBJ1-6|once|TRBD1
TGTGCCAGCCGAGCCGGGACAGGGCTGTTGGGGGCCCTCCACTTT
CASRAGTGLLGALHF
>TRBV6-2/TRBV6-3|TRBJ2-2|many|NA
TGTGCCAGCGGAGACGGAAATCATCAAGCCGGGGAGCTGTTTTTT
CASGDGNHQAGELFF